This T cell receptor (beta chain) was recorded in a study of T-cell reconstitution after alpha-beta-depleted transplantation in children. Unique molecular identifiers were incorporated into the prepared TCRbeta library. Each CDR3 protein is one row after TCRdb ran MiXCR on the PCR reads. Of 500,000 or so distinct CDR3 sequences in the sample, less than 35% were seen once. Germline lookup yields CDR1 LGHNA and CDR2 YNFKEQ. Between the trimmed V and J ends, which lost 0 bases and 0 bases, there was a span of 9 bases. This CDR3 region has 16 residues. The receptor was derived from a human donor who donated a stem cell graft to a child with aplastic anemia. The chain carries TRBV4-2 and TRBJ2-1; D perhaps matches TRBD2 (5 bases). The sample here was PBMCs from the stem cell graft donor, taken from the stem cell graft. CDR3 residues: CASSQESGSSYNEQFF. Here the CDR3 DNA reads TGTGCCAGCAGCCAAGAGTCGGGGAGCTCCTACAATGAGCAGTTCTTC.